This T cell receptor (beta chain) was captured in a study of CD8 T cells in ankylosing spondylitis. TCRdb passed the 5' RACE reads through MiXCR, listing each CDR3 protein once. The sample includes nearly 350,000 distinct CDR3 sequences, approximately 15% of them seen just once. This clonotype was detected a few times. A read error may account for a junction end that differs from germline. Sequenced material: blood, either unsorted or a sorted T cell fraction (not recorded which). The sequence derives from a male donor with ankylosing spondylitis or in good health (not recorded which).

For the CDR3, the DNA is TGCAGTGCAAGAGAGCGCCAAACTGGGGATACGCAGTATTTT. It is translated as CSARERQTGDTQYF. The V and J genes are TRBV20-1 and TRBJ2-3; no definite D call. The CDR3 loop spans 14 amino acids. The V gene's germline CDR1 is DFQATT and CDR2 SNEGSKA (reference sequence).